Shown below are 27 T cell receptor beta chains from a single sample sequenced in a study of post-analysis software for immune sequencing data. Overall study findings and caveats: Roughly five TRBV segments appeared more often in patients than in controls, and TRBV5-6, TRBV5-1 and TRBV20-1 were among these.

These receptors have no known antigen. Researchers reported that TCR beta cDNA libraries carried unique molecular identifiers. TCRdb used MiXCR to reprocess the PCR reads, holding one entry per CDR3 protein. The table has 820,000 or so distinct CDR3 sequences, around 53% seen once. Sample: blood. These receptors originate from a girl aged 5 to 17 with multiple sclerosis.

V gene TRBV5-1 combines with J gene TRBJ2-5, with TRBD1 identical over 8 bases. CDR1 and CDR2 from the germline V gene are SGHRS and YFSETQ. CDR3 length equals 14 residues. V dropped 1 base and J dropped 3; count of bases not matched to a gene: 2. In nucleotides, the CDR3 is TGCGCCAGCAGCTTGCAGGGGGCGGAAGAGACCCAGTACTTC. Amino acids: CASSLQGAEETQYF. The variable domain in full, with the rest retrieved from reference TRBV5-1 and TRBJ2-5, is KAGVTQTPRYLIKTRGQQVTLSCSPISGHRSVSWYQQTPGQGLQFLFEYFSETQRNKGNFPGRFSGRQFSNSRSEMNVSTLELGDSALYLCASSLQGAEETQYFGPGTRLLVL.

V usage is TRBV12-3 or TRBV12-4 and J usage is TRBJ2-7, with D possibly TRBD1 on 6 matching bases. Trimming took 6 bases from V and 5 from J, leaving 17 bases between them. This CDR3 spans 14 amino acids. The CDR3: CASSPTGPGDEQYF. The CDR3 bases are TGTGCCAGCAGCCCCACAGGGCCGGGTGACGAGCAGTACTTC.

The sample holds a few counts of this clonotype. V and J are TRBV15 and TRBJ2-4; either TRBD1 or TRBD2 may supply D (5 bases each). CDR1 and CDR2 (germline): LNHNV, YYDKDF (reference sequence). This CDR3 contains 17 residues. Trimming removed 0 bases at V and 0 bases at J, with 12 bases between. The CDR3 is CATSRDGAGLAKNIQYF. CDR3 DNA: TGTGCCACCAGCAGAGATGGGGCAGGACTAGCCAAAAACATTCAGTACTTC.

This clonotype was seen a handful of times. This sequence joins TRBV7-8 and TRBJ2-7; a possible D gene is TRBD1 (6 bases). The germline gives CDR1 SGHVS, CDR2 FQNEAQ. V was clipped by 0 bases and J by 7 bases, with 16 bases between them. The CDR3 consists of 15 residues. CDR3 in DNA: TGTGCCAGCAGCTTAGCCACGCAGGGCAGGGGAGAGCAGTACTTC. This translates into CASSLATQGRGEQYF. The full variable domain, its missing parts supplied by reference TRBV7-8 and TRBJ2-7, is GAGVSQSPRYKVAKRGQDVALRCDPISGHVSLFWYQQALGQGPEFLTYFQNEAQLDKSGLPSDRFFAERPEGSVSTLKIQRTQQEDSAVYLCASSLATQGRGEQYFGPGTRLTVT.

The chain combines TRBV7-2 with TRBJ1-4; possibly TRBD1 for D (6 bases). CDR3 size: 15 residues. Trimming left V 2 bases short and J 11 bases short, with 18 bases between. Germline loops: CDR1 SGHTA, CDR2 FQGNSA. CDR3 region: CASSLFSGQQAKLFF. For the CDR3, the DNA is TGTGCCAGCAGCTTATTCTCGGGACAACAGGCCAAACTGTTTTTT.

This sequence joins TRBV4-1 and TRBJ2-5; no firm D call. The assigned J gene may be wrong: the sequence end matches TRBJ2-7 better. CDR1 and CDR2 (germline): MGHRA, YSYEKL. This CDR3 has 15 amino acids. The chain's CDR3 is CASSQDGVVRDEQYF. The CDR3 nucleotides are TGCGCCAGCAGCCAAGATGGGGTAGTCCGGGACGAGCAGTACTTC.

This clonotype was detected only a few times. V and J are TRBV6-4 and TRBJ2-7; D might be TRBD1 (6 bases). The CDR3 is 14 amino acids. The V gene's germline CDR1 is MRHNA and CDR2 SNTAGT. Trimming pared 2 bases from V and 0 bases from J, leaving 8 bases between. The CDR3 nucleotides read TGTGCCAGCAGTGACCGACAGGACTCCTACGAGCAGTACTTC. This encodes CASSDRQDSYEQYF.

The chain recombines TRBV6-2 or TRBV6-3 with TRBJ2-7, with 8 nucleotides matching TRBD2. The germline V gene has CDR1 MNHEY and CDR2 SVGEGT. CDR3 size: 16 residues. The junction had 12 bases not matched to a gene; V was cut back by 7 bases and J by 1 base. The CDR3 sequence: CASMLAGPAFSYEQYF. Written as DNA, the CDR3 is TGTGCCAGCATGTTAGCGGGGCCAGCTTTTTCCTACGAGCAGTACTTC.

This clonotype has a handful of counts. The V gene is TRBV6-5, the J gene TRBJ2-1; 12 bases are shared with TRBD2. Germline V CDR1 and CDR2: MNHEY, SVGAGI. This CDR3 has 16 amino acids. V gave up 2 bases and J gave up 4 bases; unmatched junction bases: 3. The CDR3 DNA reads TGTGCCAGCAGTTACGGACTAGCGGGGTTGTACAATGAGCAGTTCTTC. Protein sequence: CASSYGLAGLYNEQFF.

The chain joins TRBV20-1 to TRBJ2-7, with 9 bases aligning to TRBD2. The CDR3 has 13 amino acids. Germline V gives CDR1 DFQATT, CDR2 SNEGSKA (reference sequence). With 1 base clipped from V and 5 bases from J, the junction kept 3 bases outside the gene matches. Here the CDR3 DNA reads TGCAGTGCTAGAGCGCCTAGCGGGAACGAGCAGTACTTC. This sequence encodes CSARAPSGNEQYF.

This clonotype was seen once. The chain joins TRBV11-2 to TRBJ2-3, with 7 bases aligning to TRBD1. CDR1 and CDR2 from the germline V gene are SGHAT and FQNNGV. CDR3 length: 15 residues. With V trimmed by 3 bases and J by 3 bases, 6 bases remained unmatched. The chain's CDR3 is CASSFRDSETDTQYF. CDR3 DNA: TGTGCCAGCAGCTTCCGGGACAGCGAGACAGATACGCAGTATTTT.

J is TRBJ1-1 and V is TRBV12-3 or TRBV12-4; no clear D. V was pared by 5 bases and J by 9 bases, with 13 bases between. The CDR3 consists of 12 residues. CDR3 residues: CASSPWLTQAFF. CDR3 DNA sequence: TGTGCCAGCAGTCCCTGGTTAACTCAAGCTTTCTTT.

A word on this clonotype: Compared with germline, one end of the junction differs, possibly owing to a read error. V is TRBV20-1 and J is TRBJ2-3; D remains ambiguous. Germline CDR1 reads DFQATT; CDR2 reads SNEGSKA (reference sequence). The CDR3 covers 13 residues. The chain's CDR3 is CSARYTRTDPQYF. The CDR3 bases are TGCAGTGCCCGATATACGCGCACAGATCCGCAGTATTTT.

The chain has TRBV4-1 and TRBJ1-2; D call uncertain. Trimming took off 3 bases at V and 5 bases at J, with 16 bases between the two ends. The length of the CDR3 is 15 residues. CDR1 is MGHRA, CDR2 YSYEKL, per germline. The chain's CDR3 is CASSQPGEGRYGYTF. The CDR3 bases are TGCGCCAGCAGCCAGCCCGGGGAGGGAAGATATGGCTACACCTTC.

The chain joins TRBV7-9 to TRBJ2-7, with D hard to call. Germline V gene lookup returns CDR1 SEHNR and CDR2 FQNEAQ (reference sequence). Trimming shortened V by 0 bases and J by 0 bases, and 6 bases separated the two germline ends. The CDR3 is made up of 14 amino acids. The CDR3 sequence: CASSLAVYSYEQYF. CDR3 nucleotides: TGTGCCAGCAGCTTAGCTGTTTACTCCTACGAGCAGTACTTC.

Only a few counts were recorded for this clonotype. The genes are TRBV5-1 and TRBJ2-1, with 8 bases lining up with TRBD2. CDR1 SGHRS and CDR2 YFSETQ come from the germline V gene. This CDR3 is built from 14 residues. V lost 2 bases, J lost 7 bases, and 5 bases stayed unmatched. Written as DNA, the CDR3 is TGCGCCAGCAGCTTTGCCTCGGGGGGGAATGAGCAGTTCTTC. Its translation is CASSFASGGNEQFF.

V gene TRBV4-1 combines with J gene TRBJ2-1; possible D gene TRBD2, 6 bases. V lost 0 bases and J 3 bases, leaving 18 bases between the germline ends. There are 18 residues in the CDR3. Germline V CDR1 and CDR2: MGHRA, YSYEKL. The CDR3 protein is CASSQDPSASDLYNEQFF. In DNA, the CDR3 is TGCGCCAGCAGCCAAGATCCTAGCGCTAGCGACCTCTACAATGAGCAGTTCTTC.

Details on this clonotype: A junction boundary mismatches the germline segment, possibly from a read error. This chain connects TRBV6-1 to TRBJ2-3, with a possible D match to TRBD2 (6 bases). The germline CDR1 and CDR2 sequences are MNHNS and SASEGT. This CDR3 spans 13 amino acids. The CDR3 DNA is TGTACCAGCAGAGGAGGGAGAGCAGATACGCAGTATTTT. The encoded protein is CTSRGGRADTQYF.

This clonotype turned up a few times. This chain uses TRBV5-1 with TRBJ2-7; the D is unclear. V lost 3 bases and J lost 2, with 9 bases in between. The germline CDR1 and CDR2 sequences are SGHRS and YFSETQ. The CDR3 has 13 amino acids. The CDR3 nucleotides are TGCGCCAGCAGCTCGTATCCGGCCTACGAGCAGTACTTC. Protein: CASSSYPAYEQYF. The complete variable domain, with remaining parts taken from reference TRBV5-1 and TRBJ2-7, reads KAGVTQTPRYLIKTRGQQVTLSCSPISGHRSVSWYQQTPGQGLQFLFEYFSETQRNKGNFPGRFSGRQFSNSRSEMNVSTLELGDSALYLCASSSYPAYEQYFGPGTRLTVT.

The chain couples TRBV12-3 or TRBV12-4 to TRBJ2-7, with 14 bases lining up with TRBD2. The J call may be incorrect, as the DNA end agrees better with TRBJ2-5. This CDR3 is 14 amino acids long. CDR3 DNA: TGTGCCAGCAGGACTAGCGGGGGGGCAGAGACCCAGTACTTC. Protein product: CASRTSGGAETQYF.

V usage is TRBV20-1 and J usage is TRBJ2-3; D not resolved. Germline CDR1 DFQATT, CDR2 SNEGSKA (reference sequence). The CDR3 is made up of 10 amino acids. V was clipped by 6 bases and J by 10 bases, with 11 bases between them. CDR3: CSATLGAQYF. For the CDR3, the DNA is TGCAGTGCCACCCTCGGAGCGCAGTATTTT.

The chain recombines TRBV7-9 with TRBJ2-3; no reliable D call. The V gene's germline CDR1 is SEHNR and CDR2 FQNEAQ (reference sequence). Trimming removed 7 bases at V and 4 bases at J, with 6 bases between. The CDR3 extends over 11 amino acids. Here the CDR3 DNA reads TGTGCCAGCACATCGTCAGATACGCAGTATTTT. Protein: CASTSSDTQYF.

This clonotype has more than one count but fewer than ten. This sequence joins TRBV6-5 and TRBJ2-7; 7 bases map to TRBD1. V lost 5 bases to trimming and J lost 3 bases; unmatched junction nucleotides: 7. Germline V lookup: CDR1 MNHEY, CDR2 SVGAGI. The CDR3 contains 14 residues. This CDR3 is CASSDRVGIYEQYF. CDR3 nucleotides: TGTGCCAGCAGTGACAGGGTGGGGATCTACGAGCAGTACTTC.

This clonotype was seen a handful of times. The CDR3 region has the DNA TGTGCCAGCAGCTTCTCGACGCCCAACTATGGCTACACCTTC. Its translation is CASSFSTPNYGYTF. This sequence joins TRBV11-2 and TRBJ1-2, with D hard to call. V was trimmed by 3 bases and J by 2 bases, leaving 10 bases between them. The CDR3 sequence is 14 residues long. The germline V gene encodes CDR1 SGHAT and CDR2 FQNNGV.

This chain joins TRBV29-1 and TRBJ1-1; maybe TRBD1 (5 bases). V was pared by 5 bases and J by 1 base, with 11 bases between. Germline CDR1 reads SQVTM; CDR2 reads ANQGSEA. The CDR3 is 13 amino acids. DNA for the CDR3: TGCAGCGTTTATGTCAGGGAGAACACTGAAGCTTTCTTT. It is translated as CSVYVRENTEAFF.

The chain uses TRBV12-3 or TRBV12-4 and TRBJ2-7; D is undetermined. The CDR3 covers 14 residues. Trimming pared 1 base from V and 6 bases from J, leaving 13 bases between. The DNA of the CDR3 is TGTGCCAGCAGTTTAGGACACGGATCGTCCGAGCAGTACTTC. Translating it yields CASSLGHGSSEQYF.

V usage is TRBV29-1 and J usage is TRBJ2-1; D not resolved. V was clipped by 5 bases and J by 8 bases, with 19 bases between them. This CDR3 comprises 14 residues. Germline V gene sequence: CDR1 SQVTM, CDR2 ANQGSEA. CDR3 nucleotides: TGCAGCGTTCCCAAGGGAAAAGGATACGATGAGCAGTTCTTC. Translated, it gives CSVPKGKGYDEQFF.